This TCR beta chain was sequenced in a study of CD8+ T cells in alopecia areata. Overall study findings and caveats: The study found that many expanded lesional clones persisted in scalp and blood during tofacitinib. Clarity of TCR sharing across patients fell short of that in mice, possibly HLA-related.

Between the trimmed V and J ends, which lost 7 bases and 5 bases, there was a span of 20 bases. CDR1 is SEHNR and CDR2 is FQNEAQ in the germline V gene (reference sequence). The CDR3 has 15 amino acids. Documented treatment: oral pan-JAK inhibitor, 5-10 mg twice daily. Individuals with alopecia areata gave both lesional scalp punch biopsies and peripheral blood for collection. Extraction and reverse transcription of RNA yielded cDNA as the sequencing template. Assay used: immunoSEQ multiplex PCR; TCRdb lists only in-frame clones, some missing. Among under 150,000 clones listed, roughly 82% were seen once. In regard to this clone: Its antigen remains unknown.

The sample was CD8+ T cells sorted from blood, taken at week 4, from a patient treated with tofacitinib. The V call is TRBV7-9, the J call TRBJ2-5; D might be TRBD2 (5 bases). The source of this sequence is a human donor with alopecia areata. CDR3 sequence: CASTFSGRSSETQYF. Here the CDR3 DNA reads TGTGCCAGCACCTTTTCTGGGAGAAGCTCGGAGACCCAGTACTTC. Based on the CDR3 plus reference TRBV7-9 and TRBJ2-5, the full variable domain is DTGVSQNPRHKITKRGQNVTFRCDPISEHNRLYWYRQTLGQGPEFLTYFQNEAQLEKSRLLSDRFSAERPKGSFSTLEIQRTEQGDSAMYLCASTFSGRSSETQYFGPGTRLLVL.